This passage covers 14 T cell receptor beta chains from one sample sequenced in a study of blood T cell repertoires in COVID-19. Here immunoSEQ multiplex PCR was the method, and the copy in TCRdb shows in-frame clones only, minus some. The sample holds fewer than 90,000 clones, approximately 86% seen once. The sequencing sample was made of peripheral blood. These receptors were taken from a man between 65 and 85 years old with active COVID-19.

The rearrangement links TRBV6-2 or TRBV6-3 to TRBJ2-1; D not resolved. Germline values: CDR1 MNHEY, CDR2 SVGEGT. V was cut by 2 bases and J by 7 bases, with 15 bases left in between. The CDR3 runs to 15 residues. CDR3 DNA: TGTGCCAGCAGTTACAACGCCCCTACGGGTAATGAGCAGTTCTTC. The encoded protein is CASSYNAPTGNEQFF.

This clone was observed once. DNA of the CDR3: TGTGCCAGCAAGGGAGCGTTTAATGAAAAACTGTTTTTT. Protein sequence: CASKGAFNEKLFF. J is TRBJ1-4 and V is TRBV11-3; D not resolved. Trimming pared 7 bases from V and 4 bases from J, leaving 10 bases between. From germline, CDR1 is SGHNT and CDR2 YENEEA. The CDR3 has 13 amino acids.

The rearrangement uses TRBV11-2 and TRBJ1-1, with D maybe TRBD1 (5 bases). Germline-derived CDR1 and CDR2 are SGHAT and FQNNGV. The CDR3 covers 14 residues. The ends were cut back, 0 bases at V and 4 bases at J, with 9 bases in the middle. In DNA form, the CDR3 reads TGTGCCAGCAGCTTAGATTGGGGGGGCACTGAAGCTTTCTTT. Residues: CASSLDWGGTEAFF. Using reference TRBV11-2 and TRBJ1-1 for the parts outside the CDR3, the full variable domain is EAGVAQSPRYKIIEKRQSVAFWCNPISGHATLYWYQQILGQGPKLLIQFQNNGVVDDSQLPKDRFSAERLKGVDSTLKIQPAKLEDSAVYLCASSLDWGGTEAFFGQGTRLTVV.

This clone was counted between two and nine times. The chain is built from TRBV27 and TRBJ2-1; D unclear. V lost 5 bases and J 0 bases, leaving 14 bases between the germline ends. Germline CDR1 and CDR2: MNHEY and SMNVEV (reference sequence). The CDR3 is made up of 16 amino acids. As DNA, the CDR3 is TGTGCCAGCAGTCCGCCGGGTAGCCGCTCCTACAATGAGCAGTTCTTC. Protein: CASSPPGSRSYNEQFF.

This sequence joins TRBV27 and TRBJ1-2; D might be TRBD1 (6 bases). V gave up 5 bases and J gave up 2 bases, with 12 bases separating them. The CDR3 is 14 amino acids. CDR1 is MNHEY, CDR2 SMNVEV, per germline (reference sequence). The CDR3: CASSAGDPNYGYTF. Here the CDR3 DNA reads TGTGCCAGCAGTGCAGGGGACCCAAACTATGGCTACACCTTC.

The V gene is TRBV11-2, the J gene TRBJ2-2; D perhaps matches TRBD2 (5 bases). The CDR3 covers 16 residues. CDR1 is SGHAT, CDR2 FQNNGV, per germline. V lost 0 bases and J 0 bases, leaving 8 bases between the germline ends. CDR3 nucleotides: TGTGCCAGCAGCTTAGATCTACTAGCGAACACCGGGGAGCTGTTTTTT. Protein sequence: CASSLDLLANTGELFF.

The V call is TRBV11-2, the J call TRBJ1-1; perhaps TRBD1 as D (6 bases). The CDR3 sequence is 16 residues long. V shed 4 bases and J shed 1 base, with 16 bases lying between them. In germline, CDR1 is SGHAT, CDR2 FQNNGV. Here the CDR3 DNA reads TGTGCCAGCAGCTCCCTCGTTGGGACACAGAACACTGAAGCTTTCTTT. This sequence encodes CASSSLVGTQNTEAFF.

The rearrangement joins TRBV7-9 to TRBJ2-5; 8 bases agree with TRBD1. J was trimmed by 7 bases and V by 5 bases; bases with no gene match: 9. The length of the CDR3 is 14 residues. Looked up from germline, CDR1 is SEHNR and CDR2 is FQNEAQ (reference sequence). The CDR3 DNA sequence: TGTGCCAGCAGCCCGACAGGGGCCCAGGGGACCCAGTACTTC. Amino acid sequence: CASSPTGAQGTQYF.

This sequence joins TRBV19 and TRBJ1-2; 7 nucleotides line up with TRBD1. This CDR3 has 15 amino acids. V was pared by 6 bases and J by 8 bases, with 15 bases of the junction left unmatched. Per germline, CDR1 LNHDA and CDR2 SQIVND (reference sequence). CDR3 sequence: CASRPTHRGGSGYTF. The DNA for the CDR3 is TGTGCCAGTAGACCAACCCACAGGGGCGGCAGCGGCTACACCTTC.

V and J are TRBV6-5 and TRBJ1-2, with D possibly being TRBD1 (6 bases). This CDR3 region has 15 residues. Germline CDR1 reads MNHEY; CDR2 reads SVGAGI. V dropped 7 bases and J dropped 7 bases, with 22 bases sitting between them. This CDR3 is CASTQTSTGGFGYTF. The CDR3 DNA follows: TGTGCCAGCACCCAAACTTCTACGGGGGGCTTTGGCTACACCTTC.

This sequence joins TRBV15 and TRBJ2-3, with D unresolved. The CDR3 has 15 residues. Trimming cost V 0 bases and J 4 bases, with 11 bases left between them. Germline values: CDR1 LNHNV, CDR2 YYDKDF (reference sequence). In DNA, the CDR3 is TGTGCCACCAGCAGAGATCCCCGAGGTGCAGATACGCAGTATTTT. Protein product: CATSRDPRGADTQYF.

In its sample, this clone was seen once. The CDR3 spells CSVVRGLAGGMDTQYF. Here the CDR3 DNA reads TGCAGCGTGGTCCGGGGACTAGCGGGAGGGATGGATACGCAGTATTTT. V and J are TRBV29-1 and TRBJ2-3; 16 bases fit TRBD2. V trimming: 6 bases; J trimming: 6 bases; junction bases outside the gene matches: 9. CDR1 and CDR2 (germline): SQVTM, ANQGSEA. This CDR3 region has 16 residues.

J is TRBJ1-3 and V is TRBV4-1, with D perhaps matching TRBD1 (5 bases). The length of the CDR3 is 19 residues. V lost 3 bases to trimming and J lost 4 bases, with 25 bases between them. CDR1 is MGHRA, CDR2 YSYEKL, per germline. CDR3 amino acids: CASSQTPTPTTRAGNTIYF. The CDR3 nucleotides are TGCGCCAGCAGCCAGACCCCCACCCCAACCACCAGGGCGGGAAACACCATATATTTT.

This clone has more than one count but fewer than ten. The chain links TRBV10-3 to TRBJ2-1; D is perhaps TRBD2 (7 bases). The CDR3 covers 16 residues. The V end was cut by 3 bases, the J end by 4 bases, with 16 bases between. Germline V gives CDR1 ENHRY, CDR2 SYGVKD. The CDR3 reads CAISDLRRGGYNEQFF. In DNA, the CDR3 is TGTGCCATCAGTGACCTGAGGAGGGGGGGGTACAATGAGCAGTTCTTC.